One sample yielded the 28 T cell receptor beta chains listed below, sequenced in a study of T cells in Graves' hyperthyroidism and ophthalmopathy. RNA transcripts yielded amplified TCR beta CDR3 regions. HTBI primers were used for first-round RT-PCR of the TCR CDR3. TCRdb independently ran MiXCR on the multiplex PCR reads; one entry per CDR3 protein. The sample consists of 250,000 to 300,000 distinct CDR3 sequences, approximately 18% of them appearing once. The sample taken for sequencing was blood. The origin of the receptors is a man aged 45-60 years with Graves' ophthalmopathy.

This clonotype has just a few counts. The chain carries TRBV20-1 and TRBJ1-4, with D possibly matching TRBD1 (5 bases). Per germline, CDR1 DFQATT and CDR2 SNEGSKA (reference sequence). The CDR3 loop spans 13 amino acids. V was cut by 5 bases and J by 5 bases, with 12 bases left in between. Written as DNA, the CDR3 is TGCAGTGCTTCACAGCGGGGGAATGAAAAACTGTTTTTT. Residues: CSASQRGNEKLFF.

This clonotype came up many times. This chain uses TRBV2 with TRBJ1-2, with 9 bases identical to TRBD1. V gave up 0 bases and J gave up 2 bases; unmatched junction bases: 7. CDR1 and CDR2 (germline): SNHLY, FYNNEI. The CDR3 totals 17 residues. The CDR3 DNA follows: TGTGCCAGCAGTGAAGCGGGAACCGGGACAGGGAACTATGGCTACACCTTC. Translating gives CASSEAGTGTGNYGYTF.

This clonotype was recorded many times. The chain has TRBV28 and TRBJ1-2; tentatively, D is TRBD1 (5 bases). This CDR3 is built from 15 residues. Trimming took off 6 bases at V and 4 bases at J, with 18 bases between the two ends. The germline V gene encodes CDR1 MDHEN and CDR2 SYDVKM. CDR3 coding DNA: TGTGCCAGCAGGCGGGACCGGGCATCGGCCTATGGCTACACCTTC. Its protein is CASRRDRASAYGYTF.

This rearrangement joins TRBV5-1 to TRBJ2-3; 7 bases line up with TRBD2. V was pared by 1 base and J by 1 base, with 6 bases of the junction left unmatched. This CDR3 region has 16 residues. In germline, CDR1 is SGHRS, CDR2 YFSETQ. The CDR3 here is CASSLQAGRGTDTQYF. In DNA, the CDR3 is TGCGCCAGCAGCTTGCAGGCAGGGAGGGGCACAGATACGCAGTATTTT. Combining the CDR3 with reference TRBV5-1 and TRBJ2-3 gives the whole variable domain KAGVTQTPRYLIKTRGQQVTLSCSPISGHRSVSWYQQTPGQGLQFLFEYFSETQRNKGNFPGRFSGRQFSNSRSEMNVSTLELGDSALYLCASSLQAGRGTDTQYFGPGTRLTVL.

This clonotype was detected many times. This chain links TRBV7-9 with TRBJ2-2, with 8 bases matching TRBD2. Germline assignment: CDR1 SEHNR and CDR2 FQNEAQ (reference sequence). Germline trimming cut 5 bases from V and 1 base from J; bases unmatched to any gene: 3. CDR3 length equals 15 residues. The CDR3 sequence is CASSPTSVNTGELFF. CDR3 bases: TGTGCCAGCAGCCCGACTAGCGTGAACACCGGGGAGCTGTTTTTT.

The rearrangement uses TRBV7-2 and TRBJ2-3; the D gene is possibly TRBD2 (5 bases). CDR1 is SGHTA, CDR2 FQGNSA, per germline. V was pared by 5 bases and J by 5 bases, with 14 bases between. This CDR3 spans 14 amino acids. The CDR3 here is CASSPHEGKDTQYF. CDR3 DNA: TGTGCCAGCAGCCCTCATGAGGGCAAAGATACGCAGTATTTT.

This clonotype was recorded a few times. This clone may be a read error of a much larger clone one base away. The CDR3 ends on some other residue instead of the conserved phenylalanine or tryptophan, so this is likely a read error. The V gene is TRBV20-1, the J gene TRBJ2-7, with D hard to call. The CDR3 contains 13 residues. Per germline, CDR1 DFQATT and CDR2 SNEGSKA (reference sequence). V lost 1 base and J 0 bases, leaving 7 bases between the germline ends. Here the CDR3 reads CSARAESSYEQYL. In DNA form, the CDR3 reads TGCAGTGCTAGAGCGGAGAGCTCCTACGAGCAGTACCTC.

With respect to this clonotype: A read error is possible here, since a much larger clone lies one base away. The V call is TRBV6-4, the J call TRBJ2-2; a possible D gene is TRBD2 (5 bases). Germline-derived CDR1 and CDR2 are MRHNA and SNTAGT. The CDR3 is made up of 13 amino acids. The CDR3 sequence is CASSDSNTGELLF. The CDR3 nucleotides read TGTGCCAGCAGTGACTCAAACACCGGGGAGCTGCTTTTT.

The J gene is TRBJ2-1, the V gene TRBV2, with D tentatively TRBD1 or TRBD2 (5 bases each). Germline CDR1 is SNHLY and CDR2 is FYNNEI. The V end lost 8 bases, the J end lost 9 bases, and 17 bases lay between the germline ends. The CDR3 consists of 13 residues. In DNA, the CDR3 is TGTGCCAGCCGAGCCGCCGGGACCGGTGAGCAGTTCTTC. This encodes CASRAAGTGEQFF.

In regard to this clonotype: A junction boundary mismatches the germline segment, possibly from a read error. The genes are TRBV19 and TRBJ1-1; D not certain. The CDR3 totals 14 residues. CDR1 and CDR2 (germline): LNHDA, SQIVND (reference sequence). CDR3 loop: CTSSLTAVNTEAFF. CDR3 sequence (DNA): TGTACCAGTAGCTTAACAGCCGTGAACACTGAAGCTTTCTTT.

This clonotype has just a few counts. The V gene is TRBV11-2, the J gene TRBJ2-1; tentatively, D is TRBD2 (6 bases). The CDR3 is 15 residues long. V lost 4 bases, J lost 6 bases, and 16 bases lay in between. Looked up from germline, CDR1 is SGHAT and CDR2 is FQNNGV. The CDR3 bases are TGTGCCAGCAGCTCCGGACTAAGCTCGAGCAATGAGCAGTTCTTC. It yields the protein CASSSGLSSSNEQFF.

About this clonotype itself: Its ends do not fully match the called genes, so a read error is possible. V gene TRBV20-1 combines with J gene TRBJ1-2; no clear D. This CDR3 contains 12 residues. Germline V CDR1 and CDR2: DFQATT, SNEGSKA (reference sequence). CDR3 DNA: TGCAGTGCCAGAGCCTTCAACTATGGCTACACCTTC. Amino acid sequence: CSARAFNYGYTF.

The rearrangement links TRBV4-1 to TRBJ2-1; possible D gene TRBD2, 5 bases. Germline loops: CDR1 MGHRA, CDR2 YSYEKL. V lost 2 bases and J lost 5, with 10 bases in between. This CDR3 contains 14 residues. The CDR3 DNA is TGCGCCAGCAGCCAAATGAGAGCGGACAATGAGCAGTTCTTC. Translated, it gives CASSQMRADNEQFF.

Only one count was recorded for this clonotype. Compared with germline, one end of the junction differs, possibly owing to a read error. The chain joins TRBV5-1 to TRBJ2-1; TRBD1 matches at 9 bases. The V gene's germline CDR1 is SGHRS and CDR2 YFSETQ. This CDR3 has 16 amino acids. CDR3 sequence (DNA): TGCGCCAGCAGCTGGGGGGACAGGGCCGCCTACAATGAGCGGTTCTTC. This gives the protein CASSWGDRAAYNERFF.

This rearrangement joins TRBV6-1 to TRBJ2-4; the match to TRBD1 covers 10 bases. Germline values: CDR1 MNHNS, CDR2 SASEGT. J gave up 6 bases and V 7 bases, and 3 bases lay outside the gene matches. The CDR3 loop spans 13 amino acids. The CDR3 loop reads CASTGQGGNIQYF. The CDR3 DNA reads as TGTGCCAGCACCGGACAGGGGGGAAACATTCAGTACTTC.

The chain joins TRBV2 to TRBJ1-5; 8 bases line up with TRBD1. V was pared by 6 bases and J by 3 bases, with 7 bases of the junction left unmatched. Germline CDR1 and CDR2: SNHLY and FYNNEI. The CDR3 length is 15 residues. Written as DNA, the CDR3 is TGTGCCAGCAGGGCAGGGGGCCTTGACAATCAGCCCCAGCATTTT. This encodes CASRAGGLDNQPQHF.

CDR3: CASSYGTSGTGELFF. DNA of the CDR3: TGCGCCAGCAGCTACGGGACTAGCGGGACCGGGGAGCTGTTTTTT. This chain links TRBV5-1 with TRBJ2-2, with 12 nucleotides matching TRBD2. The CDR3 consists of 15 residues. In germline, CDR1 is SGHRS, CDR2 YFSETQ. The V segment lost 3 bases and the J segment 5 bases; nucleotides outside the gene matches: 2. The whole variable domain, remainder taken from reference TRBV5-1 and TRBJ2-2, is KAGVTQTPRYLIKTRGQQVTLSCSPISGHRSVSWYQQTPGQGLQFLFEYFSETQRNKGNFPGRFSGRQFSNSRSEMNVSTLELGDSALYLCASSYGTSGTGELFFGEGSRLTVL.

V and J are TRBV19 and TRBJ2-3; D could derive from TRBD1 or TRBD2 (5 bases each). Trimming cost V 3 bases and J 5 bases, with 15 bases left between them. The CDR3 sequence is 15 residues long. CDR1 and CDR2 (germline): LNHDA, SQIVND (reference sequence). The CDR3 reads CASSISGTPGDTQYF. In nucleotides, the CDR3 is TGTGCCAGTAGTATCTCCGGGACGCCGGGAGATACGCAGTATTTT.

The table lists this clonotype with many counts. The gene calls are TRBV2 and TRBJ1-2; D possibly corresponds to TRBD1 (5 bases). Trimming left V 3 bases short and J 4 bases short, with 12 bases between. CDR1 and CDR2 (germline): SNHLY, FYNNEI. This CDR3 has 14 residues. The CDR3 coding sequence is TGTGCCAGCAGTGATCCGGGGCAGGGCTATGGCTACACCTTC. Its protein is CASSDPGQGYGYTF.

This clonotype was seen ten or more times. The chain links TRBV20-1 to TRBJ1-2; 8 nucleotides agree with TRBD1. CDR3 length: 15 residues. J gave up 0 bases and V 5 bases, and 8 bases lay outside the gene matches. The germline CDR1 and CDR2 sequences are DFQATT and SNEGSKA (reference sequence). Here the CDR3 reads CSAGGTDRANYGYTF. CDR3 DNA sequence: TGCAGTGCTGGGGGAACGGACAGGGCTAACTATGGCTACACCTTC.

This clonotype was counted ten times or more. The rearrangement links TRBV28 to TRBJ1-5, with D uncertain. The germline V gene has CDR1 MDHEN and CDR2 SYDVKM. This CDR3 has 13 amino acids. V was shortened by 3 bases and J by 5 bases, with 8 bases between the two germline ends. Here the CDR3 reads CASSFSAHQPQHF. For the CDR3, the DNA is TGTGCCAGCAGTTTTTCAGCCCATCAGCCCCAGCATTTT.

This clonotype appeared many times. The chain has TRBV24-1 and TRBJ1-1; the D is unclear. The CDR3 runs to 14 residues. The V gene lost 4 bases and the J gene lost 1 base, with 9 bases spanning the gap. Germline V lookup: CDR1 KGHDR, CDR2 SFDVKD. CDR3 coding DNA: TGTGCCACCAGTGACACCGGGAGGAACACTGAAGCTTTCTTT. The encoded protein is CATSDTGRNTEAFF.

This clonotype was seen many times. The rearrangement uses TRBV30 and TRBJ2-5; 7 bases map to TRBD1. The CDR3 spans 15 residues. Germline V gene sequence: CDR1 GTSNPN, CDR2 SVGIG (reference sequence). The V and J ends lost 2 bases and 2 bases, in that order; junction bases with no gene match: 8. The CDR3 sequence: CAWSLLSRGQETQYF. The CDR3 DNA reads as TGTGCCTGGAGTCTTCTCTCCAGGGGGCAAGAGACCCAGTACTTC.

This clonotype came up many times. The rearrangement links TRBV28 to TRBJ2-7; TRBD1 matches at 7 bases. CDR1 and CDR2 from the germline V gene are MDHEN and SYDVKM. The CDR3 extends over 14 amino acids. The ends lost 5 bases at V and 4 bases at J; junction bases unmatched: 8. CDR3 sequence: CASSPPGQIYEQYF. The DNA for the CDR3 is TGTGCCAGCAGTCCGCCGGGACAGATTTACGAGCAGTACTTC.

This clonotype was counted a few times. For the CDR3, the DNA is TGCGCCAGCAGTGAGTTCAGCGCAGATACGCAGTATTTT. This gives the protein CASSEFSADTQYF. The chain employs TRBV10-1 and TRBJ2-3; D is ambiguous. The germline V and J ends were trimmed by 1 base and 4 bases, with 6 bases remaining between them. CDR1 and CDR2 from the germline V gene are WNHNN and SYGVQD (reference sequence). This CDR3 contains 13 residues.

This sequence joins TRBV20-1 and TRBJ1-2; D gene ambiguous. This CDR3 has 15 residues. V was trimmed by 3 bases and J by 6 bases, leaving 20 bases between them. CDR1 is DFQATT, CDR2 SNEGSKA, per germline (reference sequence). The CDR3 nucleotides read TGCAGTGCTAGGCTCGAAGGAGGGTCTATTGATGGCTACACCTTC. This encodes CSARLEGGSIDGYTF.

This sequence joins TRBV19 and TRBJ2-5; TRBD2 might be the D (6 bases). Germline lookup yields CDR1 LNHDA and CDR2 SQIVND (reference sequence). There are 14 residues in the CDR3. The V end was cut by 3 bases, the J end by 5 bases, with 13 bases between. The CDR3 DNA sequence: TGTGCCAGTAGTATTCGGCAGGAGGGGGAGACCCAGTACTTC. This codes for CASSIRQEGETQYF.

At least ten counts were recorded for this clonotype. The chain combines TRBV3-1 with TRBJ1-2; no firm D call. Trimming pared 0 bases from V and 3 bases from J, leaving 11 bases between. The CDR3 runs 15 residues. CDR1 LGHDT and CDR2 YNNKEL come from the germline V gene (reference sequence). The CDR3: CASSQDGRADYGYTF. The CDR3 DNA is TGTGCCAGCAGCCAAGATGGAAGGGCCGACTATGGCTACACCTTC.